This TCR beta chain is from a study of T-cell memory formation after mild COVID-19 (dated by TCRdb to the early 2020s). Regarding the research as a whole: TCR sequence clusters from the two donors were found to be largely donor specific. In a couple of donors, T-cell clones that expanded and contracted after mild COVID-19 were tracked by sequencing TCRalpha and TCRbeta repertoires over time. Two young, previously healthy adult volunteers, one female and one male, were included in the cohort. Broader findings and caveats from the paper: Whether the second-wave clones peaking on day 37 were SARS-CoV-2 specific was not confirmed. Contracting CD4+ clones turned up mainly in the CM and EM memory subsets, whereas EMRA was where CD8+ clones were enriched. Some responding clones were detected in pre-infection memory, which suggested that pre-existing cross-reactive memory T cells had joined the SARS-CoV-2 response. The study included only a couple of mild cases, and larger cohorts that include severe cases with pre-infection samples were judged to be necessary. From day 15 to 85, contracting clones showed balanced CD4/CD8 phenotypes, whereas a second wave of clones that expanded from day 15 to 37 leaned towards CD4+.

Points on this clonotype: Its antigen target is currently unknown. One base away there is no much larger clone; base qualities are not given.

TCRdb names Illumina NovaSeq 6000 as the instrument used. TCRalpha and TCRbeta cDNA libraries were constructed by 5'RACE with constant-segment primers, with sample barcodes and unique molecular identifiers being introduced. Trizol reagent was used to extract RNA from every sample. Amplification of the libraries took two PCR steps, and the second step added a second sample barcode plus Illumina TruSeq adapters. Sequencing of the libraries was done on an Illumina NovaSeq, producing 2 x 150 bp paired-end reads. The original methods were these. Demultiplexing of reads and collapsing into UMI-guided consensus sequences were performed with migec v1.2.7. Using mixcr v2.1.11, UMI consensuses were aligned to TRA and TRB V and J templates and then assembled into clonotypes. A clonotype was counted as expanded or contracted only if both edgeR and NoisET called the change significant, with noise models trained on biological replicates. For edgeR calls, a false discovery rate-adjusted p below 0.01 and a log2 fold-change threshold of 1 were applied. As an exploratory analysis of dynamics, max-normalized trajectories of the 1000 most abundant clonotypes were examined with PCA combined with hierarchical clustering. Separately sequenced CD4+ and CD8+ repertoires were used to assign a CD4 or CD8 phenotype to each responding clone. The public reads were reprocessed in TCRdb via fastp at Q25 and MiXCR, keeping in-frame beta chains. Rows with a matching CDR3 protein are joined into one entry that keeps the most common DNA and genes. TCRdb, not the authors, supplied the V and J calls. The sample profile shows just over 350,000 distinct CDR3 sequences; around an eighth of them were found once. The ten largest clones take up approximately 20% of the sample.

PBMCs were isolated by Ficoll-Paque density gradient centrifugation. Looking up the germline V gene yields CDR1 SGHRS and CDR2 YFSETQ. V sheds 3 bases and J sheds 0 bases, leaving 27 bases between their ends. CDR3 length: 20 amino acids, cysteine to phenylalanine. The only DNA kept is the CDR3, 60 bases in frame from the first base. The specimen was PBMCs or a T cell subset sorted from them (not recorded which). This chain is built from TRBV5-1 and TRBJ1-1; tentative D gene TRBD1, with 5 bases matching. The clonotype originates from a man younger than 30 who had mild COVID-19 (a few samples of this study predate the infection). The sample titles of this study are shuffled in the database, so cell type and time point are left out; the donor was told from shared clones. At the DNA level, the sequence is TGCGCCAGCAGCTCCGTCCGGAGGGGAGCTATCCTTCACTTGAACACTGAAGCTTTCTTT. The resulting protein is CASSSVRRGAILHLNTEAFF.